This T cell receptor beta chain was profiled in a study of T-cell reconstitution after alpha-beta-depleted transplantation in children. Preparation of the TCRbeta library used unique molecular identifiers. TCRdb reprocessed the PCR reads with MiXCR, giving one entry per CDR3 protein. The sample carries approximately 350,000 distinct CDR3 sequences, about a tenth recorded once. The V end lost 5 bases, the J end lost 0 bases, and 11 bases lay between the germline ends. Germline lookup yields CDR1 LNHNV and CDR2 YYDKDF (reference sequence). CDR3 length equals 15 residues. The material sequenced was PBMCs from the stem cell graft donor, taken from the stem cell graft. This sequence joins TRBV15 and TRBJ2-1; D tentatively fits TRBD1 or TRBD2 (5 bases each). The sequence was obtained from a human donor who donated a stem cell graft to a child with acute lymphoblastic leukemia. The CDR3 reads CATSGTGPSYNEQFF. In DNA form, the CDR3 reads TGTGCCACCAGCGGTACGGGGCCCTCCTACAATGAGCAGTTCTTC.